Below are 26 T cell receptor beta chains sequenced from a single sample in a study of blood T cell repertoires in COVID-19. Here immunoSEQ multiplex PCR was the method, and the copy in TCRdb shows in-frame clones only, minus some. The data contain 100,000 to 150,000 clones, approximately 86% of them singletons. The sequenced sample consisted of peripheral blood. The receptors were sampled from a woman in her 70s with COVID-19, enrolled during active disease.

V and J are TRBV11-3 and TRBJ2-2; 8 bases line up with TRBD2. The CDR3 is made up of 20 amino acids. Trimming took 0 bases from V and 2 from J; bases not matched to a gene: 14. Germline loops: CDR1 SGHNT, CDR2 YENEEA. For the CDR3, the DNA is TGTGCCAGCAGCTTAGATCCCGGGGCGGGGGGAGACCAAAACACCGGGGAGCTGTTTTTT. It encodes CASSLDPGAGGDQNTGELFF.

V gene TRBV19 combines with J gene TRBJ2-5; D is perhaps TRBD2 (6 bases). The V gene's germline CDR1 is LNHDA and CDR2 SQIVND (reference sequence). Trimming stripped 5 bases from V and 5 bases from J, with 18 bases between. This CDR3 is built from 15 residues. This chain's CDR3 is CASSPSSAGRETQYF. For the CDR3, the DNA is TGTGCCAGTAGTCCCAGCTCTGCGGGGAGGGAGACCCAGTACTTC.

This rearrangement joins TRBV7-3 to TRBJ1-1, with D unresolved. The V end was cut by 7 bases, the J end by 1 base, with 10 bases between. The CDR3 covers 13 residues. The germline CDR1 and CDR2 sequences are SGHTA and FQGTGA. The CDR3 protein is CASNDLGNTEAFF. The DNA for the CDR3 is TGTGCCAGCAACGACCTAGGGAACACTGAAGCTTTCTTT.

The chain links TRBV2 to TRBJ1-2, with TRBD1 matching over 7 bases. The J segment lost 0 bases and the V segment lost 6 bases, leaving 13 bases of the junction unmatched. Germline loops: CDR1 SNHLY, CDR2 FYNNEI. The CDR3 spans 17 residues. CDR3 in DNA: TGTGCCAGCAGCGCCTTGCGCCGTGGACAGGCTAACTATGGCTACACCTTC. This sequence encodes CASSALRRGQANYGYTF. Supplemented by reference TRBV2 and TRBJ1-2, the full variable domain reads EPEVTQTPSHQVTQMGQEVILRCVPISNHLYFYWYRQILGQKVEFLVSFYNNEISEKSEIFDDQFSVERPDGSNFTLKIRSTKLEDSAMYFCASSALRRGQANYGYTFGSGTRLTVV.

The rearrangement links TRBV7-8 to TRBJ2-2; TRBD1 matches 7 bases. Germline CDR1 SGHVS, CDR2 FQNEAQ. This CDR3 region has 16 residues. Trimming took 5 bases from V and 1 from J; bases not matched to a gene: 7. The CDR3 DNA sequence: TGTGCCAGCAGCCCGTTCCGGGACAGGAACACCGGGGAGCTGTTTTTT. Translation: CASSPFRDRNTGELFF.

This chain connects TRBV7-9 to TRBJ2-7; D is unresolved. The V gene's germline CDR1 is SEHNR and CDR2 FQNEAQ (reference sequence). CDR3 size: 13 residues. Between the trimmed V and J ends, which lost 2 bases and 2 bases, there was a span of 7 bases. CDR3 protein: CASSLHRAYEQYF. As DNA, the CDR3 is TGTGCCAGCAGCTTACACAGAGCCTACGAGCAGTACTTC.

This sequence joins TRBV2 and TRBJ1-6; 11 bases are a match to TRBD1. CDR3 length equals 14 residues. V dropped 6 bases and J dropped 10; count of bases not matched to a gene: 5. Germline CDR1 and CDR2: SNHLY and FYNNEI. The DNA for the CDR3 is TGTGCCAGCAGGGCGGACAGGGGGCGGTCACCCCTCCACTTT. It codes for CASRADRGRSPLHF.

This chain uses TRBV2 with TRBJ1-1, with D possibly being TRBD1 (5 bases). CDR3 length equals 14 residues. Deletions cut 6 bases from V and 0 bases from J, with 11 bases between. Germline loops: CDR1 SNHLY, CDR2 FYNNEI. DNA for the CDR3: TGTGCCAGCAGGAACCAGGGTTTGAACACTGAAGCTTTCTTT. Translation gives CASRNQGLNTEAFF.

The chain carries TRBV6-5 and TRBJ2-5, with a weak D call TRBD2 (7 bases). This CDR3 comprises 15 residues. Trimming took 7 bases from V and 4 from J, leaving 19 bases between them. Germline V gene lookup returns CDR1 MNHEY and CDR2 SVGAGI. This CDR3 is CASIGGRKNVETQYF. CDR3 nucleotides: TGTGCCAGCATCGGGGGGCGAAAGAACGTAGAGACCCAGTACTTC.

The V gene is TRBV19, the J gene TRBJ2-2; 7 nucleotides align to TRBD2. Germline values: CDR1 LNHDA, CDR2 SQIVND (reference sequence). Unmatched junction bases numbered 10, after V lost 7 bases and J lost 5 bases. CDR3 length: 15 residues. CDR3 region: CASTEQVGGTGELFF. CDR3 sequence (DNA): TGTGCCAGTACGGAGCAGGTCGGGGGGACCGGGGAGCTGTTTTTT.

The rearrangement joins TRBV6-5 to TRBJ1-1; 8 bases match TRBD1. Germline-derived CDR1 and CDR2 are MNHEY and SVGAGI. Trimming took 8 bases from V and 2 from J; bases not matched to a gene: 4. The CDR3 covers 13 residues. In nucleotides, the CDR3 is TGTGCCAGCGCAGGGGGCGTCAACACTGAAGCTTTCTTT. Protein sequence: CASAGGVNTEAFF.

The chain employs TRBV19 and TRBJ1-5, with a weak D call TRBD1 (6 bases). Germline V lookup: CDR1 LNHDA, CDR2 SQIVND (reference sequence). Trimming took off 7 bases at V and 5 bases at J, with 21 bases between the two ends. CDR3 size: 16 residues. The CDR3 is CASTPNPGTRDQPQHF. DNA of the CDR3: TGTGCCAGTACCCCCAACCCGGGGACACGAGATCAGCCCCAGCATTTT.

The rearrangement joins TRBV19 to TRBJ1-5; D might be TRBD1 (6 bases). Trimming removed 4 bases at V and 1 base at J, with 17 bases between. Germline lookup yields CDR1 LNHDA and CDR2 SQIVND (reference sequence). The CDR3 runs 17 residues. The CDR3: CASSKGEGVRSNQPQHF. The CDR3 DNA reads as TGTGCCAGTAGTAAGGGGGAAGGGGTGAGGAGCAATCAGCCCCAGCATTTT.

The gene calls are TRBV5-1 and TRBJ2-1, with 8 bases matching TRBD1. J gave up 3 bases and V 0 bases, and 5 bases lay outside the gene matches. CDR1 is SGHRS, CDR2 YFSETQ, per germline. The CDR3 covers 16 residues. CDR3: CASSLVRTGSYNEQFF. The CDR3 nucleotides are TGCGCCAGCAGCTTGGTGAGGACAGGGAGCTACAATGAGCAGTTCTTC.

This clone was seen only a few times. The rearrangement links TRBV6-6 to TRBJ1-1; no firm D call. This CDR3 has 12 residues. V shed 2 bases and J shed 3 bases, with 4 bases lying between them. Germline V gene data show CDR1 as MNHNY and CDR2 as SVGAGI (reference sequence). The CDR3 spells CASSYVDTEAFF. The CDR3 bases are TGTGCCAGCAGTTACGTAGACACTGAAGCTTTCTTT.

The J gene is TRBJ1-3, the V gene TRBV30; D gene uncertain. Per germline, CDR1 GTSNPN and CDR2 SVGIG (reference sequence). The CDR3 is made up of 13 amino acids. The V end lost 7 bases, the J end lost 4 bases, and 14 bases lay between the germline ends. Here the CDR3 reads CASHSGRGNTIYF. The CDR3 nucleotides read TGTGCCTCTCATAGCGGCAGAGGAAACACCATATATTTT.

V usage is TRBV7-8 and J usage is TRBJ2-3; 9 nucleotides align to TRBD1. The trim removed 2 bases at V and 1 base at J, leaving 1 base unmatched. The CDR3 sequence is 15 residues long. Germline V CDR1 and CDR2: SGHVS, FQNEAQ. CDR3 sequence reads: CASSLRTGGTDTQYF. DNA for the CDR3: TGTGCCAGCAGCTTAAGGACAGGGGGCACAGATACGCAGTATTTT.

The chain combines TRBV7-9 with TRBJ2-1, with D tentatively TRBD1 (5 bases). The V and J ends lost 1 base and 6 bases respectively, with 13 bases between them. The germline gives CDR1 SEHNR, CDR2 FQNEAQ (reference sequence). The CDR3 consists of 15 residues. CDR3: CASSLDRLAGNEQFF. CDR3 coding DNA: TGTGCCAGCAGCTTAGACAGGTTAGCAGGCAATGAGCAGTTCTTC.

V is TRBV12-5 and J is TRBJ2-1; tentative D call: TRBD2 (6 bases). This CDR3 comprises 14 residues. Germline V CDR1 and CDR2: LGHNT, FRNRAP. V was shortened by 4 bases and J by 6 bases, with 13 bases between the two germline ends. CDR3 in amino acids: CASGYFRDSNEQFF. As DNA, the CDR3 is TGTGCTAGTGGTTACTTCCGGGACTCCAATGAGCAGTTCTTC.

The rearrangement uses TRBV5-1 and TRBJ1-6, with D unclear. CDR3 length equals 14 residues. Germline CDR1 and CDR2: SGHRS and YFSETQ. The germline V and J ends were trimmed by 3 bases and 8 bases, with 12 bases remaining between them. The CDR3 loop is CASSSDGRDSPLHF. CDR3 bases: TGCGCCAGCAGCTCCGACGGCCGGGATTCACCCCTCCACTTT.

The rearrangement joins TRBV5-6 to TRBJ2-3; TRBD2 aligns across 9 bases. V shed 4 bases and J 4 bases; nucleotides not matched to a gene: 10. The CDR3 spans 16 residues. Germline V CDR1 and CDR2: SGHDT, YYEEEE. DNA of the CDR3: TGTGCCAGCAGCGCGAGATCGATAGCGGGGGCAGATACGCAGTATTTT. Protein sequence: CASSARSIAGADTQYF.

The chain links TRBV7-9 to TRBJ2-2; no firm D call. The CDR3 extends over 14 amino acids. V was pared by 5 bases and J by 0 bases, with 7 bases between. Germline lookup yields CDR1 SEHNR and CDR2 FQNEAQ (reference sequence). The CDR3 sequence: CASSADTNTGELFF. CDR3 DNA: TGTGCCAGCAGCGCAGACACGAACACCGGGGAGCTGTTTTTT.

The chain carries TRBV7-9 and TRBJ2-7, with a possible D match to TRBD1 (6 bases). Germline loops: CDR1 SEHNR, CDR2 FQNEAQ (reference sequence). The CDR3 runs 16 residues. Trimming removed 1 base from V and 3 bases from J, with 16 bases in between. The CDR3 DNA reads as TGTGCCAGCAGCTTAGTGACAGGCCCCGTAAACTACGAGCAGTACTTC. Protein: CASSLVTGPVNYEQYF.

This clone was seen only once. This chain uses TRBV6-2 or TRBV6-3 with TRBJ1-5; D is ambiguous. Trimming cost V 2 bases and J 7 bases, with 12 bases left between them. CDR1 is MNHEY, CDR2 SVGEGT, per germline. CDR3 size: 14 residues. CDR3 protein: CASSYDTPAQPQHF. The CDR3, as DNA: TGTGCCAGCAGTTACGATACACCTGCCCAGCCCCAGCATTTT.

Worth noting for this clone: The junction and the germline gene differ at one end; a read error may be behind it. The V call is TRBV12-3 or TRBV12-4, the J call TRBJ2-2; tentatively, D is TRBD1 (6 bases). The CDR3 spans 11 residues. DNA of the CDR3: TGTGCCAGCAGTTTTGGGGGCTCTTTTAAATTT. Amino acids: CASSFGGSFKF.

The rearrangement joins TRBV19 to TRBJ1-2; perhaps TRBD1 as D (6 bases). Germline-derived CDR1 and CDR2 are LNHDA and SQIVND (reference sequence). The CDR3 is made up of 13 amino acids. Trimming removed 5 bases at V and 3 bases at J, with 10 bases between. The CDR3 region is CASSDGGHYGYTF. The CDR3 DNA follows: TGTGCCAGTAGTGACGGGGGGCACTATGGCTACACCTTC.